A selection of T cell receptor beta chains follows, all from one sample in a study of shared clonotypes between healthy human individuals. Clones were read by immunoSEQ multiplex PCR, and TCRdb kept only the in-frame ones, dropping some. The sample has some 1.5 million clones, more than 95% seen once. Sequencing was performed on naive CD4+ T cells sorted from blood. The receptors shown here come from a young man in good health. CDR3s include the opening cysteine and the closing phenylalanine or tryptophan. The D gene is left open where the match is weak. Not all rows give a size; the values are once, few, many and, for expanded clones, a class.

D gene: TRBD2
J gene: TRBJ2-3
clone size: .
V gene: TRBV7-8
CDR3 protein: CASSLVGTRRTTDTQYF
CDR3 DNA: TGTGCCAGCAGCTTAGTAGGGACTAGACGGACGACAGATACGCAGTATTTT

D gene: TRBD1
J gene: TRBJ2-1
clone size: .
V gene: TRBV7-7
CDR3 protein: CASSTGATDEQFF
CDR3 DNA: TGTGCCAGCAGCACAGGGGCCACGGATGAGCAGTTCTTC

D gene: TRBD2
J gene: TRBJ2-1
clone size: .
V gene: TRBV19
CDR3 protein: CASRVLAGGSYNEQFF
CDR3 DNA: TGTGCCAGTAGGGTTCTAGCGGGAGGCTCCTACAATGAGCAGTTCTTC

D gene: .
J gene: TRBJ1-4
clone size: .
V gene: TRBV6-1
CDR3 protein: CASFDEKLFF
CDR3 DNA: TGTGCCAGCTTTGATGAAAAACTGTTTTTT

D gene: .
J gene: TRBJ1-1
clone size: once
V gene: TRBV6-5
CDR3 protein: CASTPRGRLNTEAFF
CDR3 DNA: TGTGCCAGCACTCCGAGAGGGAGGCTGAACACTGAAGCTTTCTTT

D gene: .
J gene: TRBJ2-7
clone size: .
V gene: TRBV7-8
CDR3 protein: CASSRSSYEQYF
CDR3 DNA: TGTGCCAGCAGCCGGAGCTCCTACGAGCAGTACTTC

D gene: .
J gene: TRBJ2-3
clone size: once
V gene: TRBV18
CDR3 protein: CASSPVGEGTDTQYF
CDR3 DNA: TGTGCCAGCTCCCCCGTCGGTGAGGGTACAGATACGCAGTATTTT

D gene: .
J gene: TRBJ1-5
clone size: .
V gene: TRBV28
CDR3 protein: CASSQPTEGDQPQHF
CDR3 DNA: TGTGCCAGCAGCCAACCGACAGAAGGGGATCAGCCCCAGCATTTT

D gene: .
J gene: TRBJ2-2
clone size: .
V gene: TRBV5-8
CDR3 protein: CASSLVSRGGELFF
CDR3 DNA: TGTGCCAGCAGCTTGGTATCCCGGGGAGGGGAGCTGTTTTTT

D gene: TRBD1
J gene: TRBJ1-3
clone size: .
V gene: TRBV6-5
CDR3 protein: CASSRDSLKGNTIYF
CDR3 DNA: TGTGCCAGCAGCAGGGACAGCCTTAAAGGAAACACCATATATTTT

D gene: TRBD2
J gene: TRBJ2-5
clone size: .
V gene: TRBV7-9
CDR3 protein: CASSKPGLAGDLGETQYF
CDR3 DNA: TGTGCCAGCAGCAAACCGGGACTAGCGGGAGACTTGGGAGAGACCCAGTACTTC

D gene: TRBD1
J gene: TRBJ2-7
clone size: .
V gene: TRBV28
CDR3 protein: CASSLRQGQGSYEQYF
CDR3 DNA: TGTGCCAGCAGTTTACGCCAGGGACAGGGATCCTACGAGCAGTACTTC

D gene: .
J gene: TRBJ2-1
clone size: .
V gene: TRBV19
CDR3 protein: CASSIEGFPYNEQFF
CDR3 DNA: TGTGCCAGTAGTATCGAAGGATTCCCCTACAATGAGCAGTTCTTC

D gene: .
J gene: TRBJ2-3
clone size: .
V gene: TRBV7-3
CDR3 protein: CASSLELAPKEDTQYF
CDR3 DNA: TGTGCCAGCAGCTTAGAGCTAGCTCCAAAGGAGGATACGCAGTATTTT

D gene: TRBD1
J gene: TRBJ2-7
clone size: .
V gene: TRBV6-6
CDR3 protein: CASLRDRDTPYEQYF
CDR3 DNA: TGTGCCAGCCTTCGGGACAGGGATACCCCCTACGAGCAGTACTTC

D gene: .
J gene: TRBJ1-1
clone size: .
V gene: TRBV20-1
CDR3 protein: CSAHSAEGAFF
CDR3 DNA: TGCAGTGCTCATTCCGCGGAGGGAGCTTTCTTT

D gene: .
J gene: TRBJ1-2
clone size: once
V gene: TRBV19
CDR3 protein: CASSIGKGPYGYTF
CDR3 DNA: TGTGCCAGTAGTATAGGAAAAGGGCCCTATGGCTACACCTTC

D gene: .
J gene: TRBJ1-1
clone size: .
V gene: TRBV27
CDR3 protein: CASLGHLNTEAFF
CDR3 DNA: TGTGCCAGTCTCGGACATTTGAACACTGAAGCTTTCTTT

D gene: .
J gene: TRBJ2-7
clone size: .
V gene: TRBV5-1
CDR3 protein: CASSAGGTYEQYF
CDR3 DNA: TGCGCCAGCAGCGCGGGCGGAACCTACGAGCAGTACTTC

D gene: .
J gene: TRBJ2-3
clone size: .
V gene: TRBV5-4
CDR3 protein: CASSLGRAGDTQYF
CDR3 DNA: TGTGCCAGCAGCTTGGGGCGGGCGGGTGATACGCAGTATTTT

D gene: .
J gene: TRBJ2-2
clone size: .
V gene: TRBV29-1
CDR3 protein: CSVSPVGSRAGELFF
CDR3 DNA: TGCAGCGTCTCCCCCGTCGGGTCTCGAGCCGGGGAGCTGTTTTTT

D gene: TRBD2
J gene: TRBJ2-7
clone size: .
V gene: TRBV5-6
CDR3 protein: CASGLAGVYEQYF
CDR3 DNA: TGTGCCAGCGGTCTAGCGGGAGTTTACGAGCAGTACTTC

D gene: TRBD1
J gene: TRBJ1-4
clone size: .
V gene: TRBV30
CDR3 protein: CAWNGPGQGDEKLFF
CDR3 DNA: TGTGCCTGGAACGGTCCGGGACAGGGTGATGAAAAACTGTTTTTT

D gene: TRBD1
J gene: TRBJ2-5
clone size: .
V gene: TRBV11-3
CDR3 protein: CASRPGTAQETQYF
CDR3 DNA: TGTGCCAGCAGGCCCGGGACAGCTCAAGAGACCCAGTACTTC

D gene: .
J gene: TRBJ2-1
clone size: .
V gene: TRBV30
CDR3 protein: CTLLALPPSYNEQFF
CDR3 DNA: TGTACGCTTTTGGCCCTCCCCCCCTCCTACAATGAGCAGTTCTTC

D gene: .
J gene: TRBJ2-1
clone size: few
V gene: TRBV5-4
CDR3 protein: CASSFSAQPYNEQFF
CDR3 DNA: TGTGCCAGCAGCTTCTCAGCGCAACCCTACAATGAGCAGTTCTTC

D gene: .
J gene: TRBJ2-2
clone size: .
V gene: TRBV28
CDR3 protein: CASSFRNTGELFF
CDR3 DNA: TGTGCCAGCAGTTTCAGGAACACCGGGGAGCTGTTTTTT

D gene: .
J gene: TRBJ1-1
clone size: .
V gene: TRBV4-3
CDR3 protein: CASSQDFKAETEAFF
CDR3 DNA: TGCGCCAGCAGCCAAGATTTTAAAGCAGAAACTGAAGCTTTCTTT

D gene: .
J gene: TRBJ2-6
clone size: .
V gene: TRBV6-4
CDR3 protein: CASRQSSGANVLTF
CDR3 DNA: TGTGCCAGCAGACAGAGCTCTGGGGCCAACGTCCTGACTTTC

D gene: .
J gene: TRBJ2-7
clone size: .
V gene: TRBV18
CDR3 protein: CASSPKNPPYEQYF
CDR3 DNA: TGTGCCAGCTCACCGAAAAATCCACCTTACGAGCAGTACTTC

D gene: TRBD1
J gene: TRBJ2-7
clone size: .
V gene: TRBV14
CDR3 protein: CASSRAAGGRDEQYF
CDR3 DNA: TGTGCCAGCAGCCGGGCAGCAGGGGGTCGAGACGAGCAGTACTTC

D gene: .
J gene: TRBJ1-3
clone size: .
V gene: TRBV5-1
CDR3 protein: CASSLKGDSGNTIYF
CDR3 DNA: TGCGCCAGCAGCTTGAAGGGGGACTCTGGAAACACCATATATTTT

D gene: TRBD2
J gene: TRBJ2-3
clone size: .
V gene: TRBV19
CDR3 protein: CASSIDVSGLAGVDTQYF
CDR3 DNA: TGTGCCAGTAGTATAGATGTATCGGGACTAGCGGGGGTGGATACGCAGTATTTT

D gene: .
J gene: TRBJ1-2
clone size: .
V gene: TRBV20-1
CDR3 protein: CSARLRSGYTF
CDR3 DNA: TGCAGTGCTAGATTAAGGAGTGGCTACACCTTC

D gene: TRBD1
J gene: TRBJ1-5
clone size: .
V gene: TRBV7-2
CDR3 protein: CASSSRQGSNQPQHF
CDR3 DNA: TGTGCCAGCAGCTCCCGACAGGGTAGCAATCAGCCCCAGCATTTT

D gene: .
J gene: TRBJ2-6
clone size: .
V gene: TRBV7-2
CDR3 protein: CASSLSPGLGGANVLTF
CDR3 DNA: TGTGCCAGCAGCTTATCGCCAGGGCTTGGTGGGGCCAACGTCCTGACTTTC